These 23 T cell receptor beta chains were all obtained from the same sample, sequenced in a study of CD8+ T cells in alopecia areata (dated by TCRdb to the late 2010s). Library preparation used the immunoSEQ multiplex PCR assay. RNA was extracted from all samples and reverse transcribed into cDNA, which served as template for TCR sequencing. TCRdb carries this immuneACCESS record with in-frame sequences only. Its versions omit some clonotypes, under half of them owing to an unresolved V gene in the studies checked, with the rest unexplained. The table for this sample lists more than 200,000 clones; 66% of them were counted only once. The ten largest clonotypes hold around 1.2% of the sample. The sample's treatment or condition label, in plain terms: oral pan-JAK inhibitor, 5-10 mg twice daily. The sample was CD4+ T cells sorted from blood, taken at approximately week 45, from a patient treated with tofacitinib. Receptors were obtained from a human donor with alopecia areata.

The chain is built from TRBV30 and TRBJ2-1, with a tentative D call TRBD2 (8 bases). V was clipped by 2 bases and J by 4 bases, with 24 bases between them. This CDR3 comprises 18 residues. Germline values: CDR1 GTSNPN, CDR2 SVGIG (reference sequence). In DNA, the CDR3 is TGTGCCTGGAGTTTCCAACTTTTAGCGGGGACAGAATACAATGAGCAGTTCTTC. It translates to CAWSFQLLAGTEYNEQFF.

The chain uses TRBV2 and TRBJ2-7; D may be TRBD1 (6 bases). There are 14 residues in the CDR3. Germline V gene data show CDR1 as SNHLY and CDR2 as FYNNEI. V was shortened by 1 base and J by 2 bases, with 9 bases between the two germline ends. CDR3 sequence reads: CASSEVGTPYEQYF. CDR3 in DNA: TGTGCCAGCAGTGAAGTCGGGACACCCTACGAGCAGTACTTC.

The gene calls are TRBV5-1 and TRBJ1-6; 9 bases match TRBD1. Germline CDR1 and CDR2: SGHRS and YFSETQ. The CDR3 has 16 residues. The ends lost 2 bases at V and 7 bases at J; junction bases unmatched: 7. DNA of the CDR3: TGCGCCAGCAGCTTTTCCGGGGACAGGGTAAATTCACCCCTCCACTTT. Translated, it gives CASSFSGDRVNSPLHF. Filled out from reference TRBV5-1 and TRBJ1-6, the complete variable domain reads KAGVTQTPRYLIKTRGQQVTLSCSPISGHRSVSWYQQTPGQGLQFLFEYFSETQRNKGNFPGRFSGRQFSNSRSEMNVSTLELGDSALYLCASSFSGDRVNSPLHFGNGTRLTVT.

The rearrangement joins TRBV25-1 to TRBJ2-6; D gene unclear. The V and J ends lost 2 bases and 4 bases respectively, with 9 bases between them. The CDR3 has 15 residues. Germline V CDR1 and CDR2: MGHDK, SYGVNS. The CDR3 region has the DNA TGTGCCAGCAGTGAAGGGCTTATGGGGGCCAACGTCCTGACTTTC. Translated, it gives CASSEGLMGANVLTF.

This clone has only a few counts. V usage is TRBV2 and J usage is TRBJ1-5, with 7 nucleotides matching TRBD1. In germline, CDR1 is SNHLY, CDR2 FYNNEI. V lost 8 bases to trimming and J lost 4 bases; unmatched junction nucleotides: 14. CDR3 length: 16 residues. CDR3 sequence: CASLGSLDRANQPQHF. The CDR3 DNA reads TGTGCCAGCCTAGGGTCCCTCGACAGGGCAAATCAGCCCCAGCATTTT.

The chain recombines TRBV14 with TRBJ2-1, with D perhaps given as TRBD1 or TRBD2 (5 bases each). The CDR3 has 15 amino acids. Germline CDR1 and CDR2: SGHDN and FVKESK. V was trimmed by 7 bases and J by 5 bases, leaving 18 bases between them. The CDR3 loop reads CASNPGTGSNNEQFF. CDR3 nucleotides: TGTGCCAGCAACCCCGGGACCGGTAGTAACAATGAGCAGTTCTTC.

The rearrangement joins TRBV29-1 to TRBJ2-5; D is perhaps TRBD2 (5 bases). Per the germline V gene, CDR1 is SQVTM and CDR2 is ANQGSEA. Trimming removed 7 bases at V and 4 bases at J, with 13 bases between. The CDR3 spans 12 residues. The CDR3 nucleotides read TGCAGCGCTGACGGGGTTGGAGAGACCCAGTACTTC. This codes for CSADGVGETQYF.

J is TRBJ1-2 and V is TRBV29-1; weak D call: TRBD1 (6 bases). This CDR3 spans 13 amino acids. Looked up from germline, CDR1 is SQVTM and CDR2 is ANQGSEA. V was cut by 7 bases and J by 6 bases, with 18 bases left in between. This chain's CDR3 is CSGVNRVGDGYTF. CDR3 in DNA: TGCAGCGGAGTAAACAGGGTAGGCGATGGCTACACCTTC.

This clone has a handful of counts. The chain carries TRBV5-1 and TRBJ2-7; D may be TRBD1 (5 bases). Germline V gives CDR1 SGHRS, CDR2 YFSETQ. The V end was cut by 2 bases, the J end by 5 bases, with 14 bases between. The CDR3 runs 14 residues. The CDR3 coding sequence is TGCGCCAGCAGCTTAAAGTTCAGGGATGACGAGCAGTACTTC. Its protein is CASSLKFRDDEQYF.

This clone was picked up a small number of times. In DNA, the CDR3 is TGCGCCAGCAGCCAAGATCTAGGTCAGGTCAGTGTCGACGAGCAGTACTTC. Protein: CASSQDLGQVSVDEQYF. This chain uses TRBV4-3 with TRBJ2-7; D gene unclear. Trimming cost V 0 bases and J 5 bases, with 20 bases left between them. This CDR3 has 17 residues. The germline V gene encodes CDR1 LGHNA and CDR2 YSLEER.

The rearrangement joins TRBV27 to TRBJ2-3; D tentatively reads TRBD1 or TRBD2 (6 bases each). Germline assignment: CDR1 MNHEY and CDR2 SMNVEV (reference sequence). The CDR3 is 14 amino acids. V shed 5 bases and J shed 5 bases, with 14 bases lying between them. As DNA, the CDR3 is TGTGCCAGCAGTCTGGGGGGCCTGCGAGATACGCAGTATTTT. Translating gives CASSLGGLRDTQYF.

The chain links TRBV15 to TRBJ2-7; maybe TRBD1 (6 bases). The CDR3 is made up of 14 amino acids. The V and J ends lost 0 bases and 3 bases respectively, with 9 bases between them. Germline assignment: CDR1 LNHNV and CDR2 YYDKDF (reference sequence). In nucleotides, the CDR3 is TGTGCCACCAGCAGAGATGGGGGCGGCTACGAGCAGTACTTC. It encodes CATSRDGGGYEQYF. Together with reference TRBV15 and TRBJ2-7, the CDR3 gives the full variable domain: DAMVIQNPRYQVTQFGKPVTLSCSQTLNHNVMYWYQQKSSQAPKLLFHYYDKDFNNEADTPDNFQSRRPNTSFCFLDIRSPGLGDTAMYLCATSRDGGGYEQYFGPGTRLTVT.

The rearrangement uses TRBV30 and TRBJ2-3, with unresolved D. Germline V gene data show CDR1 as GTSNPN and CDR2 as SVGIG (reference sequence). The CDR3 is 18 residues long. V gave up 4 bases and J gave up 1 base, with 24 bases separating them. The CDR3, as DNA: TGTGCCTGGATGGGCCCTTCCCTGTTATCATCCCGCACAGATACGCAGTATTTT. Translation gives CAWMGPSLLSSRTDTQYF.

V usage is TRBV30 and J usage is TRBJ2-7, with D unresolved. From germline, CDR1 is GTSNPN and CDR2 SVGIG (reference sequence). Trimming removed 2 bases from V and 3 bases from J, with 5 bases in between. This CDR3 is 11 amino acids long. The CDR3 loop reads CAWSSNYEQYF. The CDR3 DNA follows: TGTGCCTGGAGTTCCAACTACGAGCAGTACTTC.

The chain employs TRBV19 and TRBJ2-3; TRBD2 agrees at 7 bases. This CDR3 is 16 amino acids long. In germline, CDR1 is LNHDA, CDR2 SQIVND (reference sequence). The V gene end was trimmed by 3 bases and the J gene end by 1 base; junction bases not matched to a gene: 7. The CDR3 reads CASSILGTSGTDTQYF. The CDR3 DNA reads TGTGCCAGTAGTATCCTCGGCACTAGCGGCACAGATACGCAGTATTTT.

The chain links TRBV7-9 to TRBJ1-5; D gene ambiguous. CDR1 SEHNR and CDR2 FQNEAQ come from the germline V gene (reference sequence). V was shortened by 5 bases and J by 0 bases, with 11 bases between the two germline ends. The CDR3 consists of 15 residues. CDR3 loop: CASSADGHSNQPQHF. The CDR3 DNA sequence: TGTGCCAGCAGCGCGGACGGGCATAGCAATCAGCCCCAGCATTTT.

The chain has TRBV14 and TRBJ2-5, with D hard to call. In germline, CDR1 is SGHDN, CDR2 FVKESK. Trimming removed 4 bases from V and 3 bases from J, with 9 bases in between. CDR3 length: 13 amino acids. The CDR3 DNA reads as TGTGCCAGCAGCCCAAGACTGAAAGAGACCCAGTACTTC. It is translated as CASSPRLKETQYF. The full variable domain, rest sourced from reference TRBV14 and TRBJ2-5, is EAGVTQFPSHSVIEKGQTVTLRCDPISGHDNLYWYRRVMGKEIKFLLHFVKESKQDESGMPNNRFLAERTGGTYSTLKVQPAELEDSGVYFCASSPRLKETQYFGPGTRLLVL.

DNA for the CDR3: TGTGCCAGCAGTGAGTGGGGGTCGGGTCAGCCCCAGCATTTT. Translating gives CASSEWGSGQPQHF. The rearrangement links TRBV2 to TRBJ1-5; TRBD1 might be the D (5 bases). Germline V CDR1 and CDR2: SNHLY, FYNNEI. The CDR3 is made up of 14 amino acids. With 3 bases removed from V and 6 bases from J, the gap between germline ends came to 12 bases.

The chain combines TRBV29-1 with TRBJ2-1, with TRBD2 as a possible D gene (7 bases). V lost 7 bases to trimming and J lost 15 bases, with 19 bases between them. This CDR3 is 11 amino acids long. In germline, CDR1 is SQVTM, CDR2 ANQGSEA. The CDR3 coding sequence is TGCAGCGGGGAGGCTGGGGGGGCACGGTTCTTC. Its protein product is CSGEAGGARFF.

The chain recombines TRBV6-5 with TRBJ2-7; D unclear. The ends were cut back, 5 bases at V and 12 bases at J, with 14 bases in the middle. Germline CDR1 and CDR2: MNHEY and SVGAGI. The CDR3 runs 11 residues. The CDR3 loop is CASSETSLGYF. In DNA, the CDR3 is TGTGCCAGCAGTGAAACATCTCTCGGGTACTTC.

The chain joins TRBV29-1 to TRBJ1-1; D may be TRBD1 (6 bases). Germline CDR1 and CDR2: SQVTM and ANQGSEA. Between the trimmed V and J ends, which lost 4 bases and 4 bases, there was a span of 13 bases. This CDR3 spans 13 amino acids. The CDR3 spells CSVATGGGTEAFF. DNA of the CDR3: TGCAGCGTTGCGACCGGGGGCGGCACTGAAGCTTTCTTT.

In its sample, this clone was seen many times. This chain links TRBV11-2 with TRBJ1-2; D remains unclear. CDR1 and CDR2 (germline): SGHAT, FQNNGV. This CDR3 comprises 15 residues. V was shortened by 5 bases and J by 2 bases, with 15 bases between the two germline ends. This CDR3 reads CASSAPFMGNYGYTF. CDR3 bases: TGTGCCAGCAGCGCTCCCTTCATGGGGAACTATGGCTACACCTTC.

The chain has TRBV4-3 and TRBJ2-1, with 7 bases fitting TRBD2. Looked up from germline, CDR1 is LGHNA and CDR2 is YSLEER. The length of the CDR3 is 16 residues. V lost 2 bases, J lost 7 bases, and 11 bases stayed unmatched. Here the CDR3 DNA reads TGCGCCAGCAGCCAAATAGCGGGCCTAACACGGAATGAGCAGTTCTTC. Its translation: CASSQIAGLTRNEQFF.